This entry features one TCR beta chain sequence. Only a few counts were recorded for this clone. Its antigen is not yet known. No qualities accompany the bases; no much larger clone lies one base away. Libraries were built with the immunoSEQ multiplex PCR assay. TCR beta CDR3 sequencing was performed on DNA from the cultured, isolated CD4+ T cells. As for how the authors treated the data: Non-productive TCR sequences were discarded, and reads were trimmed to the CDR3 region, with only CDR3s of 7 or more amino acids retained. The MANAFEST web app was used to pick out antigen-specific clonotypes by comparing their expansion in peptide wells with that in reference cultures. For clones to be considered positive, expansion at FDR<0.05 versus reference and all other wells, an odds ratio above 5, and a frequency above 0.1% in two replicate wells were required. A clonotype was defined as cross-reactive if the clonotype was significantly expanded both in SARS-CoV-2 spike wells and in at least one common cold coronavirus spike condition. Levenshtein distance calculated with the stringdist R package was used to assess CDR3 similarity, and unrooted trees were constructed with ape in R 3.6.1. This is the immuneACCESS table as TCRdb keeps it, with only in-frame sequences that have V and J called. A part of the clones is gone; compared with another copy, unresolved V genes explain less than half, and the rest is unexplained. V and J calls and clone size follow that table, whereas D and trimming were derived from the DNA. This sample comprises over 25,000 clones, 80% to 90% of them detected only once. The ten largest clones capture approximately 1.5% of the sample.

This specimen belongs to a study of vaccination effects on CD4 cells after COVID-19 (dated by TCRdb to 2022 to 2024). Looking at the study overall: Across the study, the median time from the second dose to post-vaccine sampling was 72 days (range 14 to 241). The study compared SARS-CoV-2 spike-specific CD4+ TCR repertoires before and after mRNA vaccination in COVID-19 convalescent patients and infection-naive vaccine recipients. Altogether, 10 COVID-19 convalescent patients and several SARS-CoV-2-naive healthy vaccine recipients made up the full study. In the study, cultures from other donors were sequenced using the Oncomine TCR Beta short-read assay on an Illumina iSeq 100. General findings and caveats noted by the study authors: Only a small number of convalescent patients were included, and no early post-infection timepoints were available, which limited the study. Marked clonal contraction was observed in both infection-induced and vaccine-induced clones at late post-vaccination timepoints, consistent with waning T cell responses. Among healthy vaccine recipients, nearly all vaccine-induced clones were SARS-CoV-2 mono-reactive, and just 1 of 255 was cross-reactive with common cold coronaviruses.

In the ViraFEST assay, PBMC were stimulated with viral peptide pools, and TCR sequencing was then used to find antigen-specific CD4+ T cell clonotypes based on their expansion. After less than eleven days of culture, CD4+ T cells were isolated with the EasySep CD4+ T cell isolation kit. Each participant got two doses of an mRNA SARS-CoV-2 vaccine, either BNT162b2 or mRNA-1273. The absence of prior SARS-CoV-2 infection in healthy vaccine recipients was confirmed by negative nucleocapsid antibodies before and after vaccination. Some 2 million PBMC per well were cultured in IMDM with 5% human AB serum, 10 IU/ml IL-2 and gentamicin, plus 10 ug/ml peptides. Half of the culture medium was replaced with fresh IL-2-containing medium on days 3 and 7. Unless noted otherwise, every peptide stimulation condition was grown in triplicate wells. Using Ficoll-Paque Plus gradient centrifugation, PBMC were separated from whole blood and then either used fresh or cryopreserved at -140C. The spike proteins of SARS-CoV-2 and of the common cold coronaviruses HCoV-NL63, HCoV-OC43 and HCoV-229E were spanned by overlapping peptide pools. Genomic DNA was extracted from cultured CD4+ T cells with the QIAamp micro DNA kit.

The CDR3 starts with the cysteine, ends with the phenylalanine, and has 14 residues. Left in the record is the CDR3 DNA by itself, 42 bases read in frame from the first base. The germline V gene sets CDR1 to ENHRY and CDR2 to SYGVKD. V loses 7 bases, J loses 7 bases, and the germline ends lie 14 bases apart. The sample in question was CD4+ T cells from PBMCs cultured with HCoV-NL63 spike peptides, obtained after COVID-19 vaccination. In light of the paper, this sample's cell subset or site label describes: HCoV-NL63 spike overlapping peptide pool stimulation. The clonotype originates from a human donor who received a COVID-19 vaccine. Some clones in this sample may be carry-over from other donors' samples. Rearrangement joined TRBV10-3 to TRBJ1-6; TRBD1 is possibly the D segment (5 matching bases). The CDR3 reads CAIKSGVGNSPLHF. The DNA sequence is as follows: TGTGCCATCAAGTCGGGGGTTGGGAATTCACCCCTCCACTTT.